This entry lists 14 T cell receptor beta chains sequenced from one sample in a study of blood T cells in healthy people across ages (dated by TCRdb to 2015 to 2017). Library prep was done by 5' RACE. This sample was sequenced with an Illumina HiSeq 2500. The second PCR ran for roughly 6 to 11 cycles and used a J-beta primer mix along with a sample-barcoded 5' primer. The public reads were run again by TCRdb, first through fastp at Q25 and then through MiXCR, and only productive beta chains were kept. Each entry merges the rows of one CDR3 protein and shows their most common DNA and genes. In all, the sample holds approximately 1,100,000 distinct CDR3 sequences, and 35% to 50% of those were seen once. Approximately 17% of the sample is held by the ten biggest clonotypes. Sequencing was done on a sample of blood. These receptors originate from a woman aged 60-75 years in good health.

This CDR3 is CASSQREVGSTDTQYF. The CDR3 region has the DNA TGCGCCAGCAGCCAGCGGGAGGTGGGCAGCACAGATACGCAGTATTTT. The chain uses TRBV5-1 and TRBJ2-3; TRBD2 agrees at 9 bases. Germline-derived CDR1 and CDR2 are SGHRS and YFSETQ. This CDR3 is 16 amino acids long. Losses at the gene ends were 4 bases for V and 0 bases for J; bases not matched to a gene: 6. The entire variable domain, with the rest obtained from reference TRBV5-1 and TRBJ2-3, is as follows: KAGVTQTPRYLIKTRGQQVTLSCSPISGHRSVSWYQQTPGQGLQFLFEYFSETQRNKGNFPGRFSGRQFSNSRSEMNVSTLELGDSALYLCASSQREVGSTDTQYFGPGTRLTVL.

V gene TRBV27 combines with J gene TRBJ2-1; TRBD1 agrees at 9 bases. The ends lost 10 bases at V and 6 bases at J; junction bases unmatched: 7. This CDR3 region has 13 residues. Germline V gene sequence: CDR1 MNHEY, CDR2 SMNVEV (reference sequence). The CDR3 spells CAISDRGPNEQFF. The CDR3 DNA follows: TGTGCCATCTCGGACAGGGGTCCCAATGAGCAGTTCTTC.

On this clonotype: A read error may be the cause here, since a much bigger clone is one base away. This chain uses TRBV7-9 with TRBJ2-1, with D unresolved. The end of the DNA aligns better with TRBJ2-7, so the J call may be wrong. CDR1 is SEHNR, CDR2 FQNEAQ, per germline (reference sequence). The CDR3 extends over 13 amino acids. CDR3 protein: CASRDTTYNEQYF. CDR3 in DNA: TGTGCCAGCAGAGACACTACCTACAATGAGCAGTACTTC.

The chain carries TRBV4-2 and TRBJ2-3; 9 bases fit TRBD2. CDR3 size: 18 residues. V was pared by 1 base and J by 4 bases, with 12 bases of the junction left unmatched. CDR1 LGHNA and CDR2 YNFKEQ come from the germline V gene. CDR3 protein: CASSQVAGREGLSDTQYF. The CDR3 DNA is TGTGCCAGCAGCCAAGTGGCAGGGCGGGAGGGCCTATCAGATACGCAGTATTTT.

The chain recombines TRBV5-1 with TRBJ2-6; D might be TRBD1 (6 bases). CDR3 length: 15 residues. Germline V gives CDR1 SGHRS, CDR2 YFSETQ. V was cut by 2 bases and J by 2 bases, with 8 bases left in between. The CDR3 nucleotides read TGCGCCAGCAGCTTCACAGGGACTGGGGCCAACGTCCTGACTTTC. Translated: CASSFTGTGANVLTF.

The chain uses TRBV9 and TRBJ2-1; D possibly matches TRBD1 or TRBD2 (5 bases each). The CDR3 contains 14 residues. Trimming pared 4 bases from V and 7 bases from J, leaving 15 bases between. Germline V gene lookup returns CDR1 SGDLS and CDR2 YYNGEE. CDR3 nucleotides: TGTGCCAGCAGCCCCGGGACCACCGGAAATGAGCAGTTCTTC. Translated: CASSPGTTGNEQFF.

The gene calls are TRBV7-3 and TRBJ1-4; tentative D call: TRBD1 (6 bases). Germline V gene sequence: CDR1 SGHTA, CDR2 FQGTGA. V shed 5 bases and J shed 5 bases, with 18 bases lying between them. The length of the CDR3 is 16 residues. The CDR3 DNA is TGTGCCAGCAGCCGCGGCCTTACAGGGTCCAATGAAAAACTGTTTTTT. It specifies CASSRGLTGSNEKLFF.

The chain carries TRBV6-1 and TRBJ2-1; D gene ambiguous. With the DNA end fitting TRBJ2-7 better, the J assignment may be wrong. Germline V gives CDR1 MNHNS, CDR2 SASEGT. The CDR3 covers 17 residues. The CDR3 reads CASSRHATSSSYNEQYF. In nucleotides, the CDR3 is TGTGCCAGCAGCCGCCACGCAACATCGAGCTCCTACAATGAGCAGTACTTC.

The chain couples TRBV11-2 to TRBJ2-7; 10 nucleotides line up with TRBD2. Germline V gives CDR1 SGHAT, CDR2 FQNNGV. The CDR3 is 16 amino acids. The V segment lost 3 bases and the J segment 4 bases; nucleotides outside the gene matches: 9. The CDR3 protein is CASSFVLAGGLYEQYF. The CDR3 bases are TGTGCCAGCAGCTTTGTCTTAGCGGGAGGACTATACGAGCAGTACTTC.

This clonotype was seen more than once but under ten times. V gene TRBV27 combines with J gene TRBJ2-7, with TRBD1 as a possible D gene (6 bases). The CDR3 is 14 amino acids. Deletions cut 5 bases from V and 3 bases from J, with 14 bases between. Per germline, CDR1 MNHEY and CDR2 SMNVEV (reference sequence). The CDR3 DNA follows: TGTGCCAGCAGTCCACGACAGGCCCTCTACGAGCAGTACTTC. Translating it yields CASSPRQALYEQYF.

The rearrangement uses TRBV27 and TRBJ2-2, with 12 bases matching TRBD2. Germline CDR1 MNHEY, CDR2 SMNVEV (reference sequence). This CDR3 contains 18 residues. V lost 4 bases to trimming and J lost 6 bases; unmatched junction nucleotides: 12. CDR3: CASSSPSLAGGPSGELFF. The DNA for the CDR3 is TGTGCCAGCAGTTCCCCCAGCCTAGCGGGAGGGCCGTCCGGGGAGCTGTTTTTT.

This clonotype appeared once. The rearrangement links TRBV20-1 to TRBJ2-1; D possibly matches TRBD1 or TRBD2 (7 bases each). The V end lost 0 bases, the J end lost 12 bases, and 27 bases lay between the germline ends. The CDR3 has 17 residues. Germline loops: CDR1 DFQATT, CDR2 SNEGSKA (reference sequence). The CDR3 coding sequence is TGCAGTGCTAGAGATCAGGGGGGTCGGGAGGATAAGCGCCGGCAGTTCTTC. Encoded protein: CSARDQGGREDKRRQFF.

The chain employs TRBV28 and TRBJ1-5, with 7 bases that match TRBD1. V lost 3 bases, J lost 2 bases, and 7 bases stayed unmatched. The CDR3 has 16 amino acids. The germline gives CDR1 MDHEN, CDR2 SYDVKM. CDR3 loop: CASSFEGARGNQPQHF. The CDR3 DNA follows: TGTGCCAGCAGTTTTGAGGGGGCCAGAGGCAATCAGCCCCAGCATTTT.

V is TRBV5-1 and J is TRBJ2-3; D is uncertain. CDR3 length: 14 amino acids. V lost 3 bases, J lost 2 bases, and 10 bases lay in between. Germline-derived CDR1 and CDR2 are SGHRS and YFSETQ. CDR3 amino acids: CASSWTGDTDTQYF. For the CDR3, the DNA is TGCGCCAGCAGCTGGACGGGTGACACAGATACGCAGTATTTT.